This is a list of T cell receptor beta chains from one sample in a study of CD4 and CD8 cells across lung adenocarcinoma regions. TCRdb recomputed calls from the PCR reads with MiXCR, one row per CDR3 protein. The table includes about 19,000 distinct CDR3 sequences, approximately 50% detected once. Material: CD8+ T cells from the margin of a lung tumor. The receptors stem from a male donor with lung adenocarcinoma. The CD4 and CD8 labels of this study may be unreliable. CDR3s include the opening cysteine and the closing phenylalanine or tryptophan. Fields, in order: J gene, V gene, D gene, clone size, CDR3 protein, CDR3 DNA. The D gene is left open where the match is weak. Some rows mark clone size as missing; the rest say once, few, many or name a class of expanded clone.

j_call: TRBJ2-3
v_call: TRBV6-1
d_call: TRBD2
clone_size: large
cdr3_aa: CASSEAGGGSPGTDTQYF
cdr3_nt: TGTGCCAGCAGCGAGGCGGGAGGGGGGAGCCCAGGCACAGATACGCAGTATTTT

j_call: TRBJ2-3
v_call: TRBV12-3/TRBV12-4
d_call: TRBD2
clone_size: once
cdr3_aa: CASRSGRSDTQYF
cdr3_nt: TGTGCCAGCAGAAGCGGGAGGTCAGATACGCAGTATTTT

j_call: TRBJ2-4
v_call: TRBV4-1
d_call: TRBD2
clone_size: -
cdr3_aa: CASSQVGAGEGRAKNIQYF
cdr3_nt: TGCGCCAGCAGCCAAGTAGGGGCGGGGGAGGGTAGGGCCAAAAACATTCAGTACTTC

j_call: TRBJ2-5
v_call: TRBV6-1
d_call: TRBD2
clone_size: many
cdr3_aa: CASEKGGLAGFGGQETQYF
cdr3_nt: TGTGCCAGCGAAAAAGGGGGACTAGCGGGATTCGGGGGCCAAGAGACCCAGTACTTC

j_call: TRBJ2-1
v_call: TRBV7-6
d_call: -
clone_size: once
cdr3_aa: CASSPTEIQETQFF
cdr3_nt: TGTGCCAGCAGCCCAACGGAGATACAAGAGACCCAGTTCTTC

j_call: TRBJ1-2
v_call: TRBV4-1
d_call: TRBD1
clone_size: -
cdr3_aa: CASSHRDRGGYTF
cdr3_nt: TGCGCCAGCAGCCACCGGGACAGGGGCGGCTACACCTTC

j_call: TRBJ2-5
v_call: TRBV6-1
d_call: -
clone_size: -
cdr3_aa: CAASKIFQETQYF
cdr3_nt: TGTGCCGCCTCTAAGATCTTCCAAGAGACCCAGTACTTC

j_call: TRBJ2-3
v_call: TRBV7-2
d_call: -
clone_size: many
cdr3_aa: CASSSRSSSGDTQYF
cdr3_nt: TGTGCCAGCAGCTCGAGATCTAGCTCCGGAGATACGCAGTATTTT

j_call: TRBJ2-5
v_call: TRBV5-1
d_call: -
clone_size: few
cdr3_aa: CASSPGSMETQYF
cdr3_nt: TGCGCCAGCAGCCCCGGGAGTATGGAGACCCAGTACTTC

j_call: TRBJ2-3
v_call: TRBV6-1
d_call: -
clone_size: -
cdr3_aa: CASRASTDTQYF
cdr3_nt: TGTGCCAGCAGGGCAAGCACAGATACGCAGTATTTT

j_call: TRBJ2-1
v_call: TRBV6-1
d_call: -
clone_size: -
cdr3_aa: CASSPGDNEQFF
cdr3_nt: TGTGCCAGCAGCCCGGGGGACAATGAGCAGTTCTTC